This entry features one TCR beta chain sequence. Its antigen is still unknown. Measured with immunoSEQ multiplex PCR; TCRdb has only the in-frame clones, and not every one. The table has some 18,000 clones, about 81% seen once. The V and J ends lost 1 base and 1 base respectively, with 11 bases between them. The CDR3 totals 16 residues. The germline CDR1 and CDR2 sequences are SGHVS and FQNEAQ. This sample was taken from a study of somatic mutations in cytotoxic T cells in rheumatoid arthritis. Whole-study context: Including V beta1+ cells that were sequenced for TCRB, some T-cell populations stained with V beta antibodies were flow-sorted at nearly 100% purity. Overall study findings and caveats: The study found that the largest CD8+ clone exceeded 20% of CD8+ cells in 8 of 65 patients. Antigenic targets recognized by the expanded CD8+ clones remained undetermined.

The rearrangement joins TRBV7-8 to TRBJ1-5, with D maybe TRBD1 (6 bases). The source is an adult with rheumatoid arthritis. The sequenced sample consisted of CD8+ T cells sorted from blood. Here the CDR3 DNA reads TGTGCCAGCAGCTTAGGTTTTCAGGGGAGCAATCAGCCCCAGCATTTT. It specifies CASSLGFQGSNQPQHF.